The 2 T cell receptor beta chains listed next were all sequenced from one sample in a study of cytomegalovirus exposure and HLA in healthy donors. The assay was immunoSEQ multiplex PCR, and TCRdb's table has in-frame clones only and misses some. The sample yields about 240,000 clones, around 85% seen once. Material for sequencing was PBMCs. The receptors here all came from a woman aged 25 to 39 in good health and CMV-seropositive.

The genes are TRBV27 and TRBJ1-2; D is uncertain. This CDR3 spans 14 amino acids. Germline V gene sequence: CDR1 MNHEY, CDR2 SMNVEV (reference sequence). Trimming took off 5 bases at V and 0 bases at J, with 10 bases between the two ends. The CDR3 spells CASSPGGPNYGYTF. CDR3 sequence (DNA): TGTGCCAGCAGTCCAGGAGGACCTAACTATGGCTACACCTTC.

V usage is TRBV5-4 and J usage is TRBJ2-7; a possible D gene is TRBD1 (6 bases). CDR3 length: 16 amino acids. CDR1 and CDR2 from the germline V gene are SGHNT and YYREEE (reference sequence). The germline V and J ends were trimmed by 0 bases and 4 bases, with 17 bases remaining between them. CDR3 DNA: TGTGCCAGCAGCTTGGTGACAGGACTTAATCTATACGAGCAGTACTTC. Translated, it gives CASSLVTGLNLYEQYF.